The sequence of this T cell receptor beta chain was determined in a study of cytomegalovirus exposure and HLA in healthy donors (dated by TCRdb to about 2017). For the wider study: According to an earlier analysis of several hundred of the donors, about 180 million T cells yielded 117 million unique TCR beta sequences and about 280 Gb of sequence data. Roughly 300 gigabases of sequencing data and tens of millions of unique TCR sequences were included in an early release covering roughly 600 HLA-typed donors. The genetic ancestry cluster associated with self-reported Caucasian donors included 81% of the 398 genotyped donors. The aim of the study was to test whether cataloging public T cell receptors could identify signatures of past pathogen exposure. The T cell repertoires of under 750 subjects were profiled by immunosequencing and related to cytomegalovirus serostatus. Besides the first cohort of around 670 subjects, a separate validation cohort made up of some 110 different subjects was used. The study combined high-throughput TCR immunosequencing, statistical association of individual TCRs with disease status, and machine learning to predict cytomegalovirus infection status. A later analysis re-analyzed previously published TCR beta repertoires from approximately 700 donors and added high-resolution HLA genotyping to study TCR occurrence patterns. Rather than using new phenotypic data, the later analysis identified candidate immune exposures from TCR beta sequences and from how often those sequences occurred across donors. An earlier analysis of approximately 500 of the donors applied high-throughput TCR beta sequencing to assess whether each TCR beta V gene segment acted as functional or pseudogenic. Alongside the repertoire data, information on donor age, sex, ethnicity and CMV serostatus was compiled. In a later genetic analysis, genome-wide SNP genotypes for about three fifths of the roughly 670 donors were used, and that subset was treated as a discovery cohort. All discovery cohort repertoires had been generated using a single sequencing platform. Both class I and class II loci were covered by HLA typing, at four-digit resolution. Typing coverage varied by locus: roughly 620-640 donors for A, B, C, DRB1 and DQB1; under 550 for DQA1; over 600 for DPA1; some 470 for DPB1. Because of strong linkage in the cohort, a few DR-DQ haplotypes were treated as single units for association and clustering. Across approximately 400 genotyped donors of the cohort, an average of about 240,000 unique TCR beta nucleotide sequences per donor were sequenced, and approximately 19% of those sequences were non-productive. Findings and caveats that apply to the study as a whole: A total of 150 to 200 TCR beta chains were listed by the study as associated with cytomegalovirus. Only TCR beta chains were sequenced in this cohort, and the absence of alpha or paired-chain data limited detectable features. A later analysis associated 16,951 TCR beta sequences with specific HLA alleles at a false discovery rate of 0.05. A few of the identified cytomegalovirus-associated TCR beta chains were confirmed in vitro to be specific for cytomegalovirus antigens. A later analysis reported that several top co-occurrence clusters appeared linked to parvovirus B19, influenza, CMV and Epstein-Barr virus. According to a later genetic analysis, donors in an Asian-associated ancestry cluster had fewer N-insertions in productive TCRs than the roughly 660-donor mean. Immune exposure information for the cohort was limited to CMV serostatus. A further reported finding was that TCR beta sequences accurately predicted the HLA-A and HLA-B alleles for most subjects in the first cohort. Because counts were too low, roughly 17 rarely observed V segments, including chromosome 9 orphons, were left out of the earlier analysis of some 600 of the donors. Roughly uniform sequencing depth across donors was assumed in presence/absence analyses, although this assumption may not hold. Linkage disequilibrium might explain the correlated functional status among segregating V segments, but an unknown experimental factor could not be excluded. Broadly in line with IMGT annotations, most TCR beta V segments showed up in productive rearrangements about 90% or about 30% of the time in an earlier analysis of approximately 600 of the donors. A cluster of highly shared sequence variants was judged likely to be a technical artifact of the sequencing pipeline. Because HLA typing was missing for some donors at each locus, association tests included only the typed subset. Most TCR sequences were seen in very few donors, while some public TCRs were found in many individuals. Strong co-occurrence of HLA alleles, especially DR and DQ, made assigning TCR associations to individual alleles difficult. In a later genetic analysis, a missense DCLRE1C variant was associated with V-gene and J-gene trimming of TCR beta chains, and the association was replicated in an independent cohort. A later analysis found that most CMV-associated TCR beta chains appeared HLA-restricted, with HLA associations seemingly driven largely by CMV exposure. Because the 87-base-pair reads could not distinguish some IMGT-functional V segments, including TRBV6-2 and TRBV6-3, those segments were excluded. Compared with equally common non-associated chains, HLA-associated TCR beta chains in a later analysis were more clonally expanded and had lower generation probabilities. A later analysis found that TCR association rates varied across HLA loci, with DRB1 alleles showing the most associated TCRs and HLA-C alleles the fewest. The authors suggested that the approach could potentially be extended to other disease states and immunological phenotypes. The classifier was reported to diagnose cytomegalovirus status with high specificity and sensitivity in both the original and validation cohorts.

Library preparation employed the immunoSEQ multiplex PCR assay. A mixture of 60 forward primers for TCR Vbeta segments and 13 reverse primers for TCR Jbeta segments was used in the multiplex PCR. Amplification of the CDR3 region of rearranged TCR beta genes was performed with a multiplex PCR assay on genomic DNA. Amplified TCR beta libraries were sequenced as 87-base-pair reads on the Illumina HiSeq System. As for how the authors treated the data: Across the 500 to 750 repertoires, a later analysis counted 80 million or so unique TCR beta chains, roughly 11 million of which were shared by at least two donors. Raw reads were error-corrected and collapsed into unique sequences with a nearest-neighbor algorithm that merged closely related sequences to remove PCR and sequencing errors. CDR3 sequences were aligned to IMGT reference sequences to assign V, D and J gene segments. For a sequence to be retained, at least a six-nucleotide match to both a V gene segment and a J gene segment was required. Rearrangements were classified as productive when the CDR3 lacked stop codons and remained in frame with V and J, and all other rearrangements were classified as non-productive. Following IMGT convention, CDR3 was defined as the stretch from the second conserved V-encoded cysteine to the conserved J-encoded phenylalanine. Sequences without an unambiguous match to a single V gene segment were excluded from the earlier analysis of almost 600 of the donors. An earlier analysis of approximately 590 of the donors classified V segments as functional when productive rearrangements were above 56.7% and as segregating when the standard deviation between donors was above 5%. A statistical classification framework was built to diagnose cytomegalovirus status from the catalog of TCR beta chain sequences. In a later analysis, V and J genes were assigned by comparing TCR nucleotide sequences against IMGT/GENE-DB human TR gene sequences. The TCRdist pipeline was used in a later analysis to assign CDR3 sequences and most-parsimonious VDJ recombination scenarios. In a later analysis, each TCR beta chain was defined by its CDR3 amino acid sequence together with its V-gene family, and reads lacking a unique V-gene family were excluded. A later analysis removed 500 to 650 highly shared, low-generation-probability nucleotide sequences to deal with suspected cross-contamination and a sequencing artifact. For each public chain, a later analysis derived a clonal expansion index from normalized ranks of inferred template counts within each repertoire. In a later analysis, generation probabilities were computed with a VDJ recombination model fitted to out-of-frame rearrangements, and the resulting probabilities were checked against IGoR. In a later analysis, TCR-TCR, TCR-HLA and TCR-CMV co-occurrence was scored with hypergeometric tests, and a repertoire-size bias correction was applied to TCR pairs. False discovery rates were estimated in a later analysis by permuting HLA or CMV assignments 20 times. In a later analysis, co-occurring TCRs were grouped using DBSCAN, and TCRdist sequence similarity was added for clustering within HLA-allele-positive subsets. For co-occurrence clustering, repertoires with fewer than 30,000 or more than 120,000 public chains were excluded, along with a handful of repertoires with anomalous nucleotide sharing. TCRdb mirrors the immuneACCESS table, restricted to in-frame sequences. Some clones are absent from its copies; in checked studies, under half trace to an unresolved V gene, and the reason for the others is unknown. V and J calls and clone size are copied from that table; D and trimming were computed from the DNA. The sample contains 99,000 or so clones, over 65% of them found a single time. The ten largest clones capture about 1.7% of the sample.

The cohort was made up of around 720 healthy bone marrow donors. Cohort members were all nominally healthy when sampled, although unrecorded immune exposures were likely present. The donor was CMV seronegative and belonged to the group of several hundred seronegative cohort members. Each donor provided a peripheral blood sample, and peripheral blood mononuclear cells were used for TCR beta sequencing. Genomic DNA extraction from the blood cell samples was performed with the Qiagen DNeasy Blood Extraction Kit. This clone was counted once. There is no known antigen for this receptor. No base quality information exists; no much larger clone differs at one position. The germline V gene sets CDR1 to KGHSH and CDR2 to LQKENI. Here V drops 2 bases and J drops 5 bases, and the junction holds 9 bases not matched to any gene. Measured from the cysteine to the phenylalanine, the CDR3 is 16 residues long. Of the read, only the CDR3 DNA is kept; its 48 bases are in frame from base 1.

The specimen was PBMCs. The source of this sequence is a woman in her thirties or forties in good health and CMV-seronegative. The sequence is built from TRBV18 and TRBJ2-5, and TRBD2 aligns with 9 junction nucleotides. CDR3 region: CASSPSSGSRAETQYF. The sequenced DNA: TGTGCCAGCTCACCAAGTAGCGGGAGCCGGGCGGAGACCCAGTACTTC.